What follows are 28 T cell receptor beta chains derived from one specimen sequenced in a study of blood T cell repertoires in COVID-19. Profiled with immunoSEQ multiplex PCR; TCRdb holds only in-frame clones, not every one. This sample yields roughly 230,000 clones, of which about 80% are seen a single time; around 3.6% belongs to the top ten. The specimen sequenced was PBMCs or T cells enriched from blood (not recorded which). The receptors shown here come from a man between 45 and 60 years old who had recovered from COVID-19.

This clone was recorded a few times. The chain has TRBV5-1 and TRBJ1-2; 7 nucleotides agree with TRBD1. J was trimmed by 6 bases and V by 4 bases; bases with no gene match: 12. Germline CDR1 SGHRS, CDR2 YFSETQ. The length of the CDR3 is 15 residues. Written as DNA, the CDR3 is TGCGCCAGCAGCCTGACAGGGCTATGGGTCGATGGCTACACCTTC. As protein: CASSLTGLWVDGYTF.

CDR3: CASSWTVYEQYF. The DNA of the CDR3 is TGTGCCAGCAGCTGGACAGTGTACGAGCAGTACTTC. This chain joins TRBV12-3 or TRBV12-4 and TRBJ2-7; D perhaps matches TRBD1 (6 bases). The length of the CDR3 is 12 residues. The V and J ends lost 6 bases and 4 bases respectively, with 10 bases between them.

The rearrangement joins TRBV7-6 to TRBJ2-7, with D possibly being TRBD2 (5 bases). The CDR3 has 14 amino acids. In germline, CDR1 is SGHVS, CDR2 FNYEAQ. V was cut by 5 bases and J by 3 bases, with 14 bases left in between. DNA of the CDR3: TGTGCCAGCAGCCCCCGCGAGGGTATCTACGAGCAGTACTTC. Translation: CASSPREGIYEQYF.

The rearrangement joins TRBV24-1 to TRBJ1-1; 9 nucleotides line up with TRBD1. Germline lookup yields CDR1 KGHDR and CDR2 SFDVKD. This CDR3 is built from 13 residues. V lost 8 bases and J lost 1; bases outside the gene matches: 1. The CDR3 loop reads CATMDRGNTEAFF. DNA for the CDR3: TGTGCCACCATGGACAGGGGGAACACTGAAGCTTTCTTT.

The chain has TRBV7-2 and TRBJ1-1; the D is unclear. The CDR3 has 12 residues. Per the germline V gene, CDR1 is SGHTA and CDR2 is FQGNSA. V shed 1 base and J shed 7 bases, with 7 bases lying between them. CDR3 amino acids: CASSLVTSEAFF. CDR3 sequence (DNA): TGTGCCAGCAGCTTAGTCACGAGTGAAGCTTTCTTT.

The chain couples TRBV3-1 (or the pseudogene TRBV3-2) to TRBJ2-5; 11 bases agree with TRBD1. In germline, CDR1 is LGHDT, CDR2 YNNKEL (reference sequence). The CDR3 is 18 residues long. The ends lost 0 bases at V and 4 bases at J; junction bases unmatched: 10. The DNA for the CDR3 is TGTGCCAGCAGCCAAGAGGCCCTCCGGGACAGGGGGGCAGAGACCCAGTACTTC. It codes for CASSQEALRDRGAETQYF.

The V call is TRBV6-4, the J call TRBJ2-5, with 9 bases fitting TRBD1. V lost 2 bases and J lost 1; bases outside the gene matches: 8. Germline CDR1 and CDR2: MRHNA and SNTAGT. This CDR3 has 17 amino acids. For the CDR3, the DNA is TGTGCCAGCAGTGACCTCCCTGACAGGGGGATCCAAGAGACCCAGTACTTC. Its translation: CASSDLPDRGIQETQYF.

This clone was seen only once. The chain has TRBV29-1 and TRBJ2-1, with 10 nucleotides matching TRBD2. The CDR3 is 14 amino acids. V lost 7 bases to trimming and J lost 2 bases; unmatched junction nucleotides: 5. The germline V gene encodes CDR1 SQVTM and CDR2 ANQGSEA. This CDR3 is CSAKRGGTYNEQFF. The CDR3 nucleotides are TGCAGCGCGAAGCGGGGGGGGACCTACAATGAGCAGTTCTTC.

This CDR3 reads CASSASGGTDTQYF. The CDR3 region has the DNA TGTGCCAGCAGCGCCAGCGGGGGCACAGATACGCAGTATTTT. The rearrangement links TRBV11-2 to TRBJ2-3; 7 nucleotides align to TRBD2. The CDR3 contains 14 residues. Losses at the gene ends were 5 bases for V and 1 base for J; bases not matched to a gene: 3. Germline V lookup: CDR1 SGHAT, CDR2 FQNNGV.

J is TRBJ1-6 and V is TRBV7-9; no reliable D call. Trimming took off 6 bases at V and 0 bases at J, with 15 bases between the two ends. The CDR3 loop spans 17 amino acids. Germline assignment: CDR1 SEHNR and CDR2 FQNEAQ (reference sequence). The CDR3 region is CASSLKTASSYNSPLHF. DNA of the CDR3: TGTGCCAGCAGTCTTAAGACCGCTAGCTCCTATAATTCACCCCTCCACTTT.

This clone has more than one count but fewer than ten. The V and J genes are TRBV2 and TRBJ2-5, with 9 bases aligning to TRBD1. J lost 7 bases, V lost 4 bases, and 16 bases had no gene match. The germline CDR1 and CDR2 sequences are SNHLY and FYNNEI. There are 17 residues in the CDR3. For the CDR3, the DNA is TGTGCCAGCAGTGGTAGGGACAGGGTCAGCCTATCAGGGACCCAGTACTTC. Amino acids: CASSGRDRVSLSGTQYF.

V gene TRBV11-3 combines with J gene TRBJ2-2, with 9 bases identical to TRBD1. This CDR3 comprises 16 residues. V shed 5 bases and J 2 bases; nucleotides not matched to a gene: 6. Germline lookup yields CDR1 SGHNT and CDR2 YENEEA. The chain's CDR3 is CASSPGQGGNTGELFF. The CDR3 nucleotides read TGTGCCAGCAGCCCGGGACAGGGTGGCAACACCGGGGAGCTGTTTTTT.

The J gene is TRBJ1-2, the V gene TRBV5-1; D unclear. The V end was cut by 0 bases, the J end by 4 bases, with 7 bases between. The CDR3 is 13 amino acids. Germline lookup yields CDR1 SGHRS and CDR2 YFSETQ. CDR3 region: CASSLGDLYGYTF. DNA of the CDR3: TGCGCCAGCAGCTTGGGAGATCTCTATGGCTACACCTTC.

In its sample, this clone was seen once. V is TRBV30 and J is TRBJ1-1, with 7 nucleotides matching TRBD1. J gave up 6 bases and V 3 bases, and 10 bases lay outside the gene matches. The CDR3 consists of 14 residues. CDR1 is GTSNPN and CDR2 is SVGIG in the germline V gene (reference sequence). The CDR3 loop is CAWSHQGQGAEAFF. CDR3 nucleotide sequence: TGTGCCTGGAGCCATCAGGGTCAGGGGGCTGAAGCTTTCTTT.

V usage is TRBV5-4 and J usage is TRBJ2-3, with D possibly TRBD2 on 5 matching bases. V lost 1 base and J 2 bases, leaving 11 bases between the germline ends. Germline V lookup: CDR1 SGHNT, CDR2 YYREEE (reference sequence). The CDR3 contains 15 residues. The CDR3 nucleotides read TGTGCCAGCAGCTTGACTAGTCACCTCACAGATACGCAGTATTTT. Protein: CASSLTSHLTDTQYF. Variable domain in full (rest from reference TRBV5-4 and TRBJ2-3): ETGVTQSPTHLIKTRGQQVTLRCSSQSGHNTVSWYQQALGQGPQFIFQYYREEENGRGNFPPRFSGLQFPNYSSELNVNALELDDSALYLCASSLTSHLTDTQYFGPGTRLTVL.

The table lists this clone with a few counts. The rearrangement links TRBV6-1 to TRBJ2-1; the match to TRBD2 covers 14 bases. V was clipped by 0 bases and J by 3 bases; unmatched bases: 10. The CDR3 sequence is 20 residues long. Germline V gene lookup returns CDR1 MNHNS and CDR2 SASEGT. The CDR3 sequence: CASSEAHRLAGGPNYNEQFF. The CDR3 DNA follows: TGTGCCAGCAGTGAAGCCCACCGACTAGCGGGAGGGCCAAACTACAATGAGCAGTTCTTC.

With regard to this clone: The junction and the germline gene differ at one end; a read error may be behind it. The CDR3 coding sequence is TGTGCCAGCAGCATAGCGAGGGACACCGGGGAGCTGTTTTTT. It codes for CASSIARDTGELFF. J is TRBJ2-2 and V is TRBV7-2; TRBD2 is a possible D gene (5 bases). This CDR3 has 14 amino acids. Germline assignment: CDR1 SGHTA and CDR2 FQGNSA.

The CDR3 DNA reads as TGTGCCAGCAGCTTGATCGCGGGAGCCACCGGGGAGACCCAGTACTTC. Translating gives CASSLIAGATGETQYF. The V gene is TRBV5-6, the J gene TRBJ2-5; 7 bases agree with TRBD2. CDR3 length equals 16 residues. Germline assignment: CDR1 SGHDT and CDR2 YYEEEE. Trimming at V came to 1 base and at J to 5 bases, leaving 11 bases not matched to a gene.

The chain employs TRBV19 and TRBJ1-1; D not resolved. This CDR3 is 12 amino acids long. Trimming took off 4 bases at V and 6 bases at J, with 9 bases between the two ends. Germline CDR1 and CDR2: LNHDA and SQIVND (reference sequence). CDR3 in amino acids: CASSRQEAEAFF. CDR3 DNA sequence: TGTGCCAGTAGTAGGCAGGAAGCTGAAGCTTTCTTT.

The V and J genes are TRBV5-4 and TRBJ1-5; 8 bases line up with TRBD1. Trimming removed 4 bases from V and 4 bases from J; junction bases left unmatched: 10. Looked up from germline, CDR1 is SGHNT and CDR2 is YYREEE (reference sequence). The CDR3 covers 16 residues. Here the CDR3 DNA reads TGTGCCAGCAGCATGGCCGGTACAGGGGGAAATCAGCCCCAGCATTTT. It codes for CASSMAGTGGNQPQHF.

The rearrangement uses TRBV14 and TRBJ2-7; 14 positions agree with TRBD2. The CDR3 sequence is 17 residues long. Germline CDR1 and CDR2: SGHDN and FVKESK. The V segment lost 4 bases and the J segment 6 bases; nucleotides outside the gene matches: 11. This CDR3 is CASSPGTSGSSYVEQYF. As DNA, the CDR3 is TGTGCCAGCAGCCCTGGGACTAGCGGGAGTTCTTACGTCGAGCAGTACTTC.

The V gene is TRBV9, the J gene TRBJ2-2; TRBD2 is a possible D gene (5 bases). Germline CDR1 reads SGDLS; CDR2 reads YYNGEE. The CDR3 has 15 residues. The V and J ends lost 3 bases and 0 bases respectively, with 9 bases between them. DNA of the CDR3: TGTGCCAGCAGCGCGACTACCCCGAACACCGGGGAGCTGTTTTTT. Amino acids: CASSATTPNTGELFF.

The rearrangement uses TRBV2 and TRBJ2-1; the D gene is possibly TRBD2 (5 bases). The CDR3 covers 11 residues. Germline assignment: CDR1 SNHLY and CDR2 FYNNEI. Between the trimmed V and J ends, which lost 5 bases and 8 bases, there was a span of 7 bases. CDR3 coding DNA: TGTGCCAGCAGTCCGGACTATGAGCAGTTCTTC. It codes for CASSPDYEQFF.

The V gene is TRBV3-1 (or the pseudogene TRBV3-2), the J gene TRBJ2-5; D unresolved. Per germline, CDR1 LGHDT and CDR2 YNNKEL (reference sequence). Trimming cost V 0 bases and J 4 bases, with 12 bases left between them. There are 15 residues in the CDR3. Written as DNA, the CDR3 is TGTGCCAGCAGCCAAGATCACCGGAGTCGAGAGACCCAGTACTTC. Amino acid sequence: CASSQDHRSRETQYF.

CDR3 in DNA: TGTGCCAGCAGCTCACGGACAGGCAGGAAAAATGAAAAACTGTTTTTT. This codes for CASSSRTGRKNEKLFF. V and J are TRBV11-1 and TRBJ1-4; the match to TRBD1 covers 7 bases. The CDR3 has 16 residues. V lost 4 bases, J lost 5 bases, and 10 bases stayed unmatched. Germline loops: CDR1 SGHAT, CDR2 FQDESV (reference sequence).

This chain links TRBV4-1 with TRBJ2-7, with D perhaps TRBD2 (5 bases). Germline CDR1 MGHRA, CDR2 YSYEKL. The CDR3 extends over 15 amino acids. The germline V and J ends were trimmed by 1 base and 4 bases, with 14 bases remaining between them. The chain's CDR3 is CASSQVFDTRYEQYF. The CDR3 nucleotides read TGCGCCAGCAGCCAAGTTTTTGATACTAGGTACGAGCAGTACTTC.

The genes are TRBV28 and TRBJ1-3; D is undetermined. Per germline, CDR1 MDHEN and CDR2 SYDVKM. Trimming cost V 3 bases and J 0 bases, with 9 bases left between them. This CDR3 has 15 residues. The CDR3 loop is CASSFGLHSGNTIYF. Here the CDR3 DNA reads TGTGCCAGCAGTTTCGGACTGCACTCTGGAAACACCATATATTTT. The whole variable domain, remainder taken from reference TRBV28 and TRBJ1-3, is DVKVTQSSRYLVKRTGEKVFLECVQDMDHENMFWYRQDPGLGLRLIYFSYDVKMKEKGDIPEGYSVSREKKERFSLILESASTNQTSMYLCASSFGLHSGNTIYFGEGSWLTVV.

J is TRBJ2-3 and V is TRBV3-1 (or the pseudogene TRBV3-2), with a tentative D call TRBD1 (5 bases). Germline V gives CDR1 LGHDT, CDR2 YNNKEL (reference sequence). V was pared by 1 base and J by 1 base, with 6 bases between. The CDR3 is made up of 14 amino acids. The DNA for the CDR3 is TGTGCCAGCAGCCAAGCACAGGGCACAGATACGCAGTATTTT. Translated, it gives CASSQAQGTDTQYF.